These T cell receptor beta chains were read from a single sample in a study of vaccination and CD4 T cells after COVID-19. These receptors lack a known antigen. TCRdb re-called the PCR reads through MiXCR, storing one row per CDR3 protein. The repertoire holds about 6,000 distinct CDR3 sequences, with over 70% as singletons. Sequencing was performed on CD4+ T cells from blood, cultured in vitro. The receptors originated from a human donor who had recovered from COVID-19. Both conserved end residues are part of each CDR3. The D gene is left open where the match is weak. Some rows mark clone size as missing; the rest say once, few, many or name a class of expanded clone.

V: TRBV19
D: -
J: TRBJ1-1
size: -
CDR3: CASSPVNTEAFF
DNA: TGTGCCAGTAGTCCAGTTAACACTGAAGCTTTCTTT

V: TRBV27
D: -
J: TRBJ2-4
size: -
CDR3: CASQPLGAKNIQYF
DNA: TGTGCCAGCCAGCCCCTCGGCGCCAAAAACATTCAGTACTTC

V: TRBV20-1
D: TRBD1
J: TRBJ1-5
size: -
CDR3: CSASQAGTGYQPQHF
DNA: TGCAGTGCTAGCCAAGCCGGGACAGGTTATCAGCCCCAGCATTTT

V: TRBV27
D: TRBD1
J: TRBJ1-1
size: -
CDR3: CASATGVSWAWTEAFF
DNA: TGTGCCAGCGCCACAGGGGTCTCCTGGGCTTGGACTGAAGCTTTCTTT

V: TRBV20-1
D: -
J: TRBJ1-2
size: few
CDR3: CSARVARGLDYGYTF
DNA: TGCAGTGCTAGAGTAGCACGGGGCCTGGACTATGGCTACACCTTC

V: TRBV6-1
D: TRBD1
J: TRBJ1-5
size: -
CDR3: CASRAGTGGIGASNQPQHF
DNA: TGTGCCAGCAGAGCCGGGACAGGGGGCATTGGGGCTAGCAATCAGCCCCAGCATTTT

V: TRBV7-2
D: -
J: TRBJ1-2
size: -
CDR3: CASSSIANYGYTF
DNA: TGTGCCAGCAGCTCCATAGCTAACTATGGCTACACCTTC

V: TRBV27
D: -
J: TRBJ1-4
size: -
CDR3: CASSLYVGQRFEKLFF
DNA: TGTGCCAGCAGTTTATACGTGGGACAACGGTTTGAAAAACTGTTTTTT

V: TRBV2
D: TRBD1
J: TRBJ1-6
size: -
CDR3: CASSEGRQGGSPLHF
DNA: TGTGCCAGCAGTGAAGGGAGACAGGGTGGATCACCCCTCCACTTT

V: TRBV4-1
D: TRBD2
J: TRBJ2-1
size: once
CDR3: CASSQAGLAGLTDNNEQFF
DNA: TGCGCCAGCAGCCAAGCCGGACTAGCGGGCCTGACCGACAACAATGAGCAGTTCTTC

V: TRBV20-1
D: TRBD2
J: TRBJ2-1
size: -
CDR3: CSAGTSGRYNEQFF
DNA: TGCAGTGCGGGGACTAGCGGTAGATACAATGAGCAGTTCTTC

V: TRBV29-1
D: -
J: TRBJ1-2
size: -
CDR3: CSVELTRGAVYGYTF
DNA: TGCAGCGTTGAATTGACACGGGGGGCGGTCTATGGCTACACCTTC

V: TRBV20-1
D: -
J: TRBJ1-2
size: large
CDR3: CSARDPTLRVNYGYTF
DNA: TGCAGTGCTAGAGATCCGACCCTTAGGGTAAACTATGGCTACACCTTC

V: TRBV20-1
D: TRBD1
J: TRBJ1-5
size: -
CDR3: CSATPTGTGGNQPQHF
DNA: TGCAGTGCTACCCCTACCGGGACAGGGGGCAATCAGCCCCAGCATTTT

V: TRBV4-1
D: -
J: TRBJ2-5
size: -
CDR3: CASSQKSLGLRQETQYF
DNA: TGCGCCAGCAGCCAGAAGTCTCTGGGACTCCGACAAGAGACCCAGTACTTC

V: TRBV7-9
D: TRBD2
J: TRBJ2-3
size: -
CDR3: CAGTPSRAGGSTDTQYF
DNA: TGTGCCGGAACCCCCTCGCGAGCGGGAGGAAGCACAGATACGCAGTATTTT

V: TRBV7-6
D: TRBD1
J: TRBJ1-2
size: -
CDR3: CASSPTDRVNYGYTF
DNA: TGTGCCAGCAGCCCCACGGACAGGGTCAACTATGGCTACACCTTC

V: TRBV12-5
D: -
J: TRBJ1-2
size: -
CDR3: CASGFLVNYGYTF
DNA: TGTGCTAGTGGTTTTTTGGTGAACTATGGCTACACCTTC

V: TRBV6-1
D: -
J: TRBJ1-5
size: large
CDR3: CASSARGSNQPQHF
DNA: TGTGCCAGCAGTGCGCGGGGAAGCAATCAGCCCCAGCATTTT

V: TRBV20-1
D: -
J: TRBJ1-5
size: -
CDR3: CSASLGSNQPQHF
DNA: TGCAGTGCTAGCCTGGGGAGCAATCAGCCCCAGCATTTT

V: TRBV24-1
D: -
J: TRBJ1-2
size: -
CDR3: CATSDPDSYYGYTF
DNA: TGTGCCACCAGTGATCCGGACAGTTATTATGGCTACACCTTC

V: TRBV27
D: TRBD1
J: TRBJ1-6
size: -
CDR3: CAPTETGTRDNSPLHF
DNA: TGTGCCCCTACCGAGACAGGGACGCGGGATAATTCACCCCTCCACTTT

V: TRBV6-4
D: -
J: TRBJ2-1
size: -
CDR3: CASSRYIGGEQFF
DNA: TGTGCCAGCAGTCGATACATAGGGGGTGAGCAGTTCTTC

V: TRBV19
D: -
J: TRBJ1-6
size: large
CDR3: CASRKGDSPLHF
DNA: TGTGCCAGTAGAAAGGGCGATTCACCCCTCCACTTT

V: TRBV28
D: -
J: TRBJ1-1
size: -
CDR3: CASSFEGNTEAFF
DNA: TGTGCCAGCAGTTTCGAGGGGAACACTGAAGCTTTCTTT

V: TRBV6-1
D: TRBD2
J: TRBJ2-5
size: large
CDR3: CASSTPPGLREETQYF
DNA: TGTGCCAGCAGCACACCTCCGGGCCTGCGGGAGGAGACCCAGTACTTC

V: TRBV7-2
D: -
J: TRBJ2-5
size: -
CDR3: CASSAPGAIRETQYF
DNA: TGTGCCAGCAGCGCTCCGGGCGCCATTCGGGAGACCCAGTACTTC

V: TRBV20-1
D: -
J: TRBJ2-2
size: -
CDR3: CSARDRDRGTGELFF
DNA: TGCAGTGCTAGAGATAGGGACCGGGGCACCGGGGAGCTGTTTTTT

V: TRBV20-1
D: TRBD1
J: TRBJ1-1
size: few
CDR3: CSARDIWQGDQAFF
DNA: TGCAGTGCTAGAGATATTTGGCAGGGGGACCAGGCTTTCTTT

V: TRBV20-1
D: -
J: TRBJ1-5
size: -
CDR3: CSARGIGQPQHF
DNA: TGCAGTGCTAGGGGGATAGGTCAGCCCCAGCATTTT

V: TRBV6-1
D: TRBD1
J: TRBJ1-5
size: -
CDR3: CASRPTGEYQPQHF
DNA: TGTGCCAGCAGACCCACAGGGGAATATCAGCCCCAGCATTTT

V: TRBV6-1
D: -
J: TRBJ1-1
size: -
CDR3: CAISVSEGNTEAFF
DNA: TGTGCCATCAGTGTCTCGGAGGGGAACACTGAAGCTTTCTTT

V: TRBV28
D: TRBD2
J: TRBJ2-5
size: -
CDR3: CASTSRSGGPSETQYF
DNA: TGTGCCAGCACCTCAAGATCGGGAGGCCCCAGCGAGACCCAGTACTTC

V: TRBV6-1
D: -
J: TRBJ1-4
size: -
CDR3: CASSPRKGGEKLFF
DNA: TGTGCCAGCAGTCCTCGAAAGGGTGGAGAAAAACTGTTTTTT

V: TRBV10-3
D: -
J: TRBJ1-2
size: few
CDR3: CAINPDGTHYGYTF
DNA: TGTGCCATCAACCCGGACGGAACTCACTATGGCTACACCTTC

V: TRBV6-1
D: -
J: TRBJ1-5
size: once
CDR3: CASSRRTDSNQPQHF
DNA: TGTGCCAGCAGTCGAAGGACAGATAGCAATCAGCCCCAGCATTTT

V: TRBV6-1
D: -
J: TRBJ2-2
size: -
CDR3: CASNLRGGVITGELFF
DNA: TGTGCCAGCAATCTAAGGGGAGGTGTCATCACCGGGGAGCTGTTTTTT

V: TRBV30
D: -
J: TRBJ2-5
size: -
CDR3: CAWSGSGGGETQYF
DNA: TGTGCCTGGAGCGGTAGCGGTGGGGGGGAGACCCAGTACTTC

V: TRBV19
D: -
J: TRBJ2-3
size: -
CDR3: CASSSDGGGRADTQYF
DNA: TGTGCCAGTAGTTCCGACGGGGGAGGACGAGCAGATACGCAGTATTTT

V: TRBV11-2
D: TRBD1
J: TRBJ1-3
size: -
CDR3: CASSLGWQGAISGNTIYF
DNA: TGTGCCAGCAGCTTAGGGTGGCAGGGGGCGATTTCTGGAAACACCATATATTTT

V: TRBV20-1
D: TRBD1
J: TRBJ2-2
size: -
CDR3: CSARAYWTGGTGELFF
DNA: TGCAGTGCTAGGGCCTACTGGACAGGCGGGACCGGGGAGCTGTTTTTT

V: TRBV7-2
D: -
J: TRBJ1-5
size: -
CDR3: CASSLVGQVDQPQHF
DNA: TGTGCCAGCAGCTTAGTAGGTCAGGTTGATCAGCCCCAGCATTTT

V: TRBV12-3/TRBV12-4
D: TRBD1
J: TRBJ1-1
size: -
CDR3: CASSKHNRQGKDTEAFF
DNA: TGTGCCAGCAGTAAACATAATCGACAGGGGAAAGACACTGAAGCTTTCTTT

V: TRBV6-2/TRBV6-3
D: -
J: TRBJ2-3
size: -
CDR3: CASRGTDTQYF
DNA: TGTGCCTCGCGAGGGACAGATACGCAGTATTTT

V: TRBV12-3/TRBV12-4
D: -
J: TRBJ1-6
size: -
CDR3: CASRPRTSTYNSPLHF
DNA: TGTGCCAGCCGCCCCCGAACATCCACCTATAATTCACCCCTCCACTTT

V: TRBV7-8
D: TRBD2
J: TRBJ2-5
size: -
CDR3: CASSLGGREETQYF
DNA: TGTGCCAGCAGCTTAGGCGGGAGGGAGGAGACCCAGTACTTC

V: TRBV6-1
D: -
J: TRBJ2-3
size: -
CDR3: CASSGRGRTSDTQYF
DNA: TGTGCCAGCAGCGGCCGGGGGCGGACGTCGGATACGCAGTATTTT

V: TRBV28
D: TRBD1
J: TRBJ1-2
size: -
CDR3: CASSRTGAYGYTF
DNA: TGTGCCAGCAGTCGGACAGGAGCCTATGGCTACACCTTC

V: TRBV7-6
D: -
J: TRBJ2-1
size: -
CDR3: CASSLGGDYNEQFF
DNA: TGTGCCAGCAGCTTAGGCGGAGACTACAATGAGCAGTTCTTC

V: TRBV9
D: -
J: TRBJ2-2
size: -
CDR3: CASSAYSGGPYAGELFF
DNA: TGTGCCAGCAGCGCCTATTCCGGGGGGCCGTACGCCGGGGAGCTGTTTTTT

V: TRBV19
D: TRBD1
J: TRBJ1-5
size: -
CDR3: CASSRPPGTGYSNQPQHF
DNA: TGTGCCAGTAGTAGACCCCCCGGGACAGGGTATAGCAATCAGCCCCAGCATTTT

V: TRBV24-1
D: -
J: TRBJ1-5
size: -
CDR3: CATSDPVAPQPQHF
DNA: TGTGCCACCAGTGATCCGGTAGCCCCTCAGCCCCAGCATTTT

V: TRBV7-2
D: TRBD2
J: TRBJ2-5
size: -
CDR3: CASSPRTSGRPGGETQYF
DNA: TGTGCCAGCAGCCCCAGGACTAGCGGGAGACCTGGGGGGGAGACCCAGTACTTC

V: TRBV20-1
D: -
J: TRBJ2-5
size: -
CDR3: CSARGRGVQETQYF
DNA: TGCAGTGCTAGAGGGAGGGGAGTCCAAGAGACCCAGTACTTC

V: TRBV7-2
D: TRBD1
J: TRBJ1-3
size: few
CDR3: CASSLVPGQGPIDSGNTIYF
DNA: TGTGCCAGCAGCTTAGTCCCGGGACAGGGACCTATTGACTCTGGAAACACCATATATTTT